This T cell receptor (beta chain) appears in the sequencing data of a study of blood T cell repertoires in COVID-19. Germline V lookup: CDR1 LNHDA, CDR2 SQIVND (reference sequence). This CDR3 spans 14 amino acids. V lost 7 bases, J lost 4 bases, and 8 bases stayed unmatched. Assay: immunoSEQ multiplex PCR; the TCRdb copy retains only in-frame clones and omits some. Of 250,000 to 300,000 clones listed, roughly 89% are singletons. V usage is TRBV19 and J usage is TRBJ2-3; 7 bases match TRBD1. The sequence was obtained from a woman aged 35 to 49 who had recovered from COVID-19. Sequenced sample: PBMCs or T cells enriched from blood (not recorded which). For the CDR3, the DNA is TGTGCCAGTAACCTCCGAGGGGGCCCAGATACGCAGTATTTT. This gives the protein CASNLRGGPDTQYF.